Listed below are T cell receptor beta chains from one sample, sequenced in a study of T cell responses to AZD1222 COVID-19 vaccine. Method: immunoSEQ multiplex PCR; TCRdb's copy keeps in-frame clones and lacks some. The sample holds about 130,000 clones; approximately 80% are singletons and the top ten take approximately 4%. The source material was peripheral blood, sampled on day 0 of AZD1222 vaccination. These receptors were obtained from an adult in good health. The CDR3 runs from the conserved cysteine through the conserved F or W. Each record gives: J gene, D gene, V gene, clone size, CDR3 protein, CDR3 DNA. The D gene is left open where the match is weak. Clone size appears in some rows only: once, few, many, or a class for an expanded clone.

>TRBJ2-1|NA|TRBV11-2|NA
CASSLLNSRSSYNEQFF
TGTGCCAGCAGCTTATTAAATTCGAGGAGCTCCTACAATGAGCAGTTCTTC
>TRBJ1-1|NA|TRBV6-5|NA
CASSYPGRVNTEAFF
TGTGCCAGCAGTTATCCGGGCAGGGTCAACACTGAAGCTTTCTTT
>TRBJ1-5|NA|TRBV6-1|NA
CASSEAGGSYQPQHF
TGTGCCAGCAGTGAAGCGGGAGGGTCGTACCAGCCCCAGCATTTT
>TRBJ1-2|NA|TRBV9|once
CASSVATAWDGYTF
TGTGCCAGCAGCGTAGCAACGGCTTGGGATGGCTACACCTTC
>TRBJ1-4|NA|TRBV3-1/TRBV3-2|NA
CASSLLDGELFF
TGTGCCAGCAGCCTTTTGGACGGGGAACTGTTTTTT
>TRBJ2-7|NA|TRBV30|once
CAWSANDRLGYEQYF
TGTGCCTGGAGTGCCAACGACAGGCTCGGCTACGAGCAGTACTTC
>TRBJ2-1|TRBD1|TRBV5-1|NA
CASSSIRGQGTGEQFF
TGCGCCAGCAGCTCAATTCGCGGACAGGGTACCGGTGAGCAGTTCTTC
>TRBJ1-1|NA|TRBV10-3|NA
CAISARGRGGTEAFF
TGTGCCATCAGTGCTCGAGGCCGGGGCGGAACTGAAGCTTTCTTT
>TRBJ1-5|TRBD1|TRBV2|NA
CASSERQGRISNQPQHF
TGTGCCAGCAGTGAACGACAGGGGCGGATTAGCAATCAGCCCCAGCATTTT
>TRBJ2-7|NA|TRBV5-1|NA
CASSYDRTHSYEQYF
TGCGCCAGCAGCTACGACAGGACCCACTCCTACGAGCAGTACTTC
>TRBJ1-2|NA|TRBV7-9|once
CASSLENPGYGYTF
TGTGCCAGCAGCTTAGAAAATCCTGGCTATGGCTACACCTTC
>TRBJ2-5|NA|TRBV7-3|few
CASSFSSTETQYF
TGTGCCAGCAGCTTTTCCAGTACGGAGACCCAGTACTTC
>TRBJ1-5|NA|TRBV19|NA
CASSIALGEANQPQHF
TGTGCCAGTAGTATAGCTCTAGGGGAGGCCAATCAGCCCCAGCATTTT
>TRBJ1-2|NA|TRBV5-1|NA
CASSNNGPDRRFFYGYTF
TGCGCCAGCAGCAACAATGGGCCAGATCGTCGGTTTTTCTATGGCTACACCTTC
>TRBJ1-3|TRBD1|TRBV2|NA
CASRSGQGLSGNTIYF
TGTGCCAGCAGATCAGGACAGGGCCTCTCTGGAAACACCATATATTTT
>TRBJ2-5|NA|TRBV9|NA
CASSVGGSQETQYF
TGTGCCAGCAGCGTAGGGGGATCTCAAGAGACCCAGTACTTC
>TRBJ2-3|TRBD2|TRBV19|NA
CASSIDRGGSTDTQYF
TGTGCCAGTAGTATAGATCGCGGGGGAAGCACAGATACGCAGTATTTT
>TRBJ1-2|TRBD1|TRBV12-3/TRBV12-4|NA
CASSFIQGAGYTF
TGTGCCAGCAGTTTCATTCAGGGGGCTGGCTACACCTTC
>TRBJ1-5|NA|TRBV2|NA
CASSGASNQPQHF
TGTGCCAGCAGTGGGGCTAGCAATCAGCCCCAGCATTTT
>TRBJ1-1|NA|TRBV19|NA
CASSMMEGFSTEAFF
TGTGCCAGTAGTATGATGGAGGGGTTTTCCACTGAAGCTTTCTTT
>TRBJ1-2|NA|TRBV10-3|NA
CAISESLDGYTF
TGTGCCATCAGTGAGTCGCTGGATGGCTACACCTTC
>TRBJ1-6|NA|TRBV12-3/TRBV12-4|NA
CASSLPSSPLHF
TGTGCCAGCAGTTTACCCAGCTCACCCCTCCACTTT
>TRBJ1-4|NA|TRBV5-4|NA
CASSPRREGNEKLFF
TGTGCCAGCAGCCCGAGAAGGGAGGGCAATGAAAAACTGTTTTTT
>TRBJ1-1|NA|TRBV23-1|NA
CTGAGSVASEAFF
TGTACGGGGGCGGGCAGTGTTGCATCTGAAGCTTTCTTT
>TRBJ2-7|TRBD1|TRBV29-1|NA
CSVARDSIYEQYF
TGCAGCGTTGCCCGGGACAGCATCTACGAGCAGTACTTC
>TRBJ2-2|NA|TRBV5-1|NA
CASSFNSGVTGELFF
TGCGCCAGCAGCTTTAACAGTGGGGTCACCGGGGAGCTGTTTTTT
>TRBJ2-5|TRBD1|TRBV7-9|NA
CASSSRDSGYQETQYF
TGTGCCAGCAGCTCCCGGGACAGCGGATACCAAGAGACCCAGTACTTC
>TRBJ1-5|NA|TRBV19|NA
CASSTSGTLYQPQHF
TGTGCCAGTAGTACCTCCGGGACCCTTTATCAGCCCCAGCATTTT
>TRBJ1-1|NA|TRBV18|once
CASSPQARVFEAFF
TGTGCCAGCTCTCCCCAGGCGCGAGTATTTGAAGCTTTCTTT
>TRBJ1-1|NA|TRBV5-1|once
CASSLEGAIPEAFF
TGCGCCAGCAGCTTGGAAGGGGCAATCCCTGAAGCTTTCTTT
>TRBJ1-1|NA|TRBV29-1|NA
CSVRDNTEAFF
TGCAGCGTTAGAGATAACACTGAAGCTTTCTTT
>TRBJ2-3|NA|TRBV5-4|NA
CASSSVGETDTQYF
TGTGCCAGCAGTAGTGTGGGAGAAACAGATACGCAGTATTTT
>TRBJ1-1|NA|TRBV3-1/TRBV3-2|NA
CASSLATDEAFF
TGTGCCAGCAGCCTCGCGACAGATGAAGCTTTCTTT
>TRBJ2-7|NA|TRBV19|NA
CASSIFQGYEQYF
TGTGCCAGTAGTATTTTCCAGGGGTACGAGCAGTACTTC
>TRBJ2-3|TRBD1|TRBV5-4|NA
CASSLGGTGLSTQYF
TGTGCCAGCAGCTTGGGGGGGACAGGTCTTAGTACGCAGTATTTT
>TRBJ1-2|TRBD1|TRBV18|NA
CASSHTGQGNYGYTF
TGTGCCAGCTCCCACACGGGACAGGGGAACTATGGCTACACCTTC
>TRBJ1-5|TRBD1|TRBV6-6|NA
CASNRGSNQPQHF
TGTGCCAGCAACAGGGGTAGCAATCAGCCCCAGCATTTT
>TRBJ2-5|NA|TRBV7-8|NA
CASSKAPGETQYF
TGTGCCAGCTCCAAGGCCCCGGGGGAGACCCAGTACTTC
>TRBJ1-4|NA|TRBV30|few
CAWSSMRSNEKLFF
TGTGCCTGGAGTAGTATGAGGTCTAATGAAAAACTGTTTTTT
>TRBJ1-2|TRBD1|TRBV19|NA
CASMRDRAYGYTF
TGTGCCAGTATGAGGGACAGGGCCTATGGCTACACCTTC
>TRBJ1-6|NA|TRBV5-1|NA
CASSFTAYSATLHF
TGCGCCAGCAGCTTTACAGCCTACTCAGCTACCCTCCACTTT
>TRBJ2-7|TRBD2|TRBV28|NA
CASSSPSSGAYYEQYF
TGTGCCAGCAGTTCTCCTTCTAGCGGGGCGTACTACGAGCAGTACTTC
>TRBJ1-4|NA|TRBV27|NA
CASSPRWNNEKLFF
TGTGCCAGCAGTCCCCGGTGGAATAATGAAAAACTGTTTTTT
>TRBJ1-2|NA|TRBV5-8|NA
CASSISEPYGYTF
TGTGCCAGCAGCATCTCGGAACCCTATGGCTACACCTTC